The 20 T cell receptor beta chains presented below share a single source sample, sequenced in a study of a mutant IDH1 vaccine in newly diagnosed glioma. Time point specified: baseline, week 1 (first vaccination visit). Specified treatment: pre-vaccination baseline after standard-of-care therapy. Clones were sequenced by immunoSEQ multiplex PCR, and TCRdb holds only the in-frame ones, with some missing. The table records tens of thousands of clones, approximately 92% of them present only once. Sequencing was performed on PBMCs, taken from a glioma patient treated with radiotherapy, temozolomide or both. These receptors came from a man aged 45-65 years with glioma.

The chain couples TRBV4-2 to TRBJ2-2; TRBD2 matches at 8 bases. Germline V gives CDR1 LGHNA, CDR2 YNFKEQ. This CDR3 contains 17 residues. V was clipped by 0 bases and J by 4 bases; unmatched bases: 7. CDR3 coding DNA: TGTGCCAGCAGCCAAGAGTACGGGAGGGCCGCCACCGGGGAGCTGTTTTTT. Translating it yields CASSQEYGRAATGELFF.

This clone was detected once. The chain joins TRBV6-5 to TRBJ1-5; tentatively, D is TRBD1 (5 bases). Germline CDR1 and CDR2: MNHEY and SVGAGI. V was pared by 2 bases and J by 7 bases, with 12 bases between. The CDR3 has 14 amino acids. CDR3 nucleotide sequence: TGTGCCAGCAGTTACGGGGCCCTAGGACAGCCCCAGCATTTT. Translated: CASSYGALGQPQHF.

This clone occurred once. The genes are TRBV5-1 and TRBJ2-7; tentative D call: TRBD2 (5 bases). V shed 2 bases and J shed 0 bases, with 6 bases lying between them. The germline V gene encodes CDR1 SGHRS and CDR2 YFSETQ. The CDR3 has 13 amino acids. Here the CDR3 reads CASSFRGSYEQYF. The CDR3 bases are TGCGCCAGCAGCTTCCGGGGCTCCTACGAGCAGTACTTC.

This sequence joins TRBV7-8 and TRBJ1-1, with D possibly being TRBD1 (5 bases). Trimming pared 0 bases from V and 4 bases from J, leaving 18 bases between. Germline V gene lookup returns CDR1 SGHVS and CDR2 FQNEAQ. There are 17 residues in the CDR3. In DNA form, the CDR3 reads TGTGCCAGCAGCTTAGCACACGTTGGACAAGTCGGCACTGAAGCTTTCTTT. It yields the protein CASSLAHVGQVGTEAFF.

The chain combines TRBV20-1 with TRBJ2-5; the D is unclear. CDR1 and CDR2 from the germline V gene are DFQATT and SNEGSKA (reference sequence). The V gene lost 0 bases and the J gene lost 5 bases, with 4 bases spanning the gap. The CDR3 covers 11 residues. The CDR3 sequence is CSARERETQYF. The CDR3 nucleotides are TGCAGTGCTAGAGAGAGGGAGACCCAGTACTTC.

This chain's CDR3 is CASSSRTGKYNEQFF. In nucleotides, the CDR3 is TGTGCCAGCAGCTCCCGGACGGGGAAGTACAATGAGCAGTTCTTC. This chain uses TRBV7-9 with TRBJ2-1; D possibly corresponds to TRBD2 (5 bases). Trimming took 4 bases from V and 4 from J, leaving 14 bases between them. Germline V CDR1 and CDR2: SEHNR, FQNEAQ (reference sequence). The CDR3 spans 15 residues.

This rearrangement joins TRBV30 to TRBJ1-3; D possibly corresponds to TRBD1 (5 bases). Between the trimmed V and J ends, which lost 5 bases and 2 bases, there was a span of 10 bases. Looked up from germline, CDR1 is GTSNPN and CDR2 is SVGIG (reference sequence). CDR3 length: 13 amino acids. CDR3 sequence: CAWGDGAGNTIYF. CDR3 nucleotide sequence: TGTGCCTGGGGGGACGGAGCTGGAAACACCATATATTTT.

This chain uses TRBV4-2 with TRBJ2-2, with 8 nucleotides matching TRBD2. The CDR3 loop spans 16 amino acids. CDR1 is LGHNA and CDR2 is YNFKEQ in the germline V gene. J was trimmed by 5 bases and V by 0 bases; bases with no gene match: 5. This chain's CDR3 is CASSQDTGGPTGELFF. CDR3 bases: TGTGCCAGCAGCCAAGATACGGGAGGGCCGACCGGGGAGCTGTTTTTT.

This clone was counted once. The chain combines TRBV4-2 with TRBJ2-3; TRBD1 agrees at 11 bases. The germline gives CDR1 LGHNA, CDR2 YNFKEQ. The CDR3 sequence is 17 residues long. The V segment lost 0 bases and the J segment 4 bases; nucleotides outside the gene matches: 6. The CDR3 loop reads CASSQDGGGQGADTQYF. CDR3 in DNA: TGTGCCAGCAGCCAAGATGGAGGGGGACAGGGGGCAGATACGCAGTATTTT.

The chain links TRBV7-2 to TRBJ2-2; the D gene is possibly TRBD1 (6 bases). The V gene lost 4 bases and the J gene lost 6 bases, with 18 bases spanning the gap. Per germline, CDR1 SGHTA and CDR2 FQGNSA. The CDR3 contains 16 residues. CDR3 loop: CASSSVGRGIAGELFF. In DNA form, the CDR3 reads TGTGCCAGCAGCTCCGTGGGTAGGGGGATCGCCGGGGAGCTGTTTTTT.

The CDR3 region is CAWSRPALRDNEQFF. Here the CDR3 DNA reads TGTGCCTGGAGCCGACCTGCCCTAAGGGACAATGAGCAGTTCTTC. The V gene is TRBV30, the J gene TRBJ2-1; D is unresolved. The CDR3 has 15 residues. Germline CDR1 is GTSNPN and CDR2 is SVGIG (reference sequence). V shed 3 bases and J shed 5 bases, with 17 bases lying between them.

CDR3 in DNA: TGTGCCAGCGCCACGAGCGGGAGCTCAGATACGCAGTATTTT. It specifies CASATSGSSDTQYF. The rearrangement links TRBV18 to TRBJ2-3, with 8 bases aligning to TRBD2. The J segment lost 4 bases and the V segment lost 8 bases, leaving 8 bases of the junction unmatched. Germline V gene sequence: CDR1 KGHSH, CDR2 LQKENI. This CDR3 is built from 14 residues.

J is TRBJ1-5 and V is TRBV7-8; possibly TRBD1 for D (6 bases). The CDR3 is 13 residues long. Between the trimmed V and J ends, which lost 4 bases and 4 bases, there was a span of 8 bases. Germline V gene sequence: CDR1 SGHVS, CDR2 FQNEAQ. The CDR3 DNA follows: TGTGCCAGCAGCTCGGACAGAAATCAGCCCCAGCATTTT. This encodes CASSSDRNQPQHF. Complete variable domain (other parts from reference TRBV7-8 and TRBJ1-5): GAGVSQSPRYKVAKRGQDVALRCDPISGHVSLFWYQQALGQGPEFLTYFQNEAQLDKSGLPSDRFFAERPEGSVSTLKIQRTQQEDSAVYLCASSSDRNQPQHFGDGTRLSIL.

CDR3 amino acids: CASSYRRGGRETQYF. Here the CDR3 DNA reads TGTGCCAGCAGCTACAGGAGGGGAGGTCGGGAGACCCAGTACTTC. The chain recombines TRBV5-8 with TRBJ2-5, with D tentatively TRBD2 (6 bases). Germline V gene lookup returns CDR1 SGHTS and CDR2 YDEGEE. The germline V and J ends were trimmed by 3 bases and 5 bases, with 17 bases remaining between them. The CDR3 loop spans 15 amino acids.

The chain has TRBV15 and TRBJ2-1; D is unresolved. Trimming removed 4 bases from V and 7 bases from J, with 11 bases in between. The CDR3 extends over 13 amino acids. Germline V gives CDR1 LNHNV, CDR2 YYDKDF (reference sequence). The CDR3 reads CATSNTFTNEQFF. The DNA for the CDR3 is TGTGCCACCAGCAATACTTTCACAAATGAGCAGTTCTTC.

The chain carries TRBV4-3 and TRBJ1-1; D possibly corresponds to TRBD1 (6 bases). V dropped 0 bases and J dropped 1 base, with 9 bases sitting between them. The CDR3 sequence is 15 residues long. Germline V lookup: CDR1 LGHNA, CDR2 YSLEER. Here the CDR3 DNA reads TGCGCCAGCAGCCAAGATAAGGGGGGGAACACTGAAGCTTTCTTT. Translating it yields CASSQDKGGNTEAFF.

The gene calls are TRBV29-1 and TRBJ2-7; D remains ambiguous. The V and J ends lost 5 bases and 0 bases respectively, with 5 bases between them. The CDR3 spans 11 residues. Germline V gives CDR1 SQVTM, CDR2 ANQGSEA. The CDR3 loop reads CSVPGSYEQYF. In DNA form, the CDR3 reads TGCAGCGTTCCAGGCTCCTACGAGCAGTACTTC.

The chain carries TRBV30 and TRBJ2-3; TRBD1 matches 12 bases. From germline, CDR1 is GTSNPN and CDR2 SVGIG (reference sequence). The CDR3 covers 15 residues. The V and J ends lost 2 bases and 5 bases, in that order; junction bases with no gene match: 5. The CDR3 region is CAWSLGQGAIDTQYF. The CDR3 coding sequence is TGTGCCTGGAGTTTGGGACAGGGGGCAATAGATACGCAGTATTTT.

The gene calls are TRBV6-6 and TRBJ2-5; TRBD2 aligns across 14 bases. The germline gives CDR1 MNHNY, CDR2 SVGAGI (reference sequence). The V and J ends lost 6 bases and 5 bases, in that order; junction bases with no gene match: 5. This CDR3 contains 15 residues. CDR3 sequence (DNA): TGTGCCAGCAGACTGACTAGCGGGAGGGCGGAGACCCAGTACTTC. Protein product: CASRLTSGRAETQYF.

The chain couples TRBV19 to TRBJ2-5; unclear D gene. Germline-derived CDR1 and CDR2 are LNHDA and SQIVND (reference sequence). The CDR3 covers 15 residues. V gave up 3 bases and J gave up 1 base, with 12 bases separating them. The CDR3 coding sequence is TGTGCCAGTAGTATGGTCCACAGACCCCAAGAGACCCAGTACTTC. It is translated as CASSMVHRPQETQYF.